This TCR beta chain was documented in a study of CD8+ T cells in alopecia areata (dated by TCRdb to about 2018). Background on the whole study: The treated patients took part in an open-label pilot trial in which moderate-to-severe alopecia areata was treated with oral tofacitinib at 5 to 10 mg twice daily. Patients stayed on tofacitinib for 6 to 18 months and then had 6 months of follow-up off drug so that delayed response and recurrence could be assessed. For the treated patients, the SALT score, which quantifies what percentage of scalp surface area is affected, served as the measure of disease severity. The study used high-throughput TCRbeta sequencing to examine T cell clonal expansion in alopecia areata, in both the C3H/HeJ mouse model and human patients. On the human side, TCRbeta sequencing was run on scalp tissue and on sorted CD4+ and CD8+ peripheral blood T cells from healthy controls and from alopecia areata patients with either patchy or totalis/universalis disease. Patients on tofacitinib were biopsied at baseline and after 4 and 24 weeks of treatment, and several of the patients also had a later scalp biopsy. Scalp clonality was compared across normal scalp (n=4), patchy alopecia areata scalp (n=8), and alopecia totalis/universalis scalp (n=8). RNA came from the PAXgene miRNA kit for fixed scalp, the miRNeasy kit for PBMCs, and the RNeasy kit for mouse skin. immunoSEQ multiplex PCR using 35 Vbeta forward primers and 13 Jbeta reverse primers was used to amplify TCRbeta CDR3 regions.

Findings and caveats that apply to the study as a whole: Lesional scalp, especially in alopecia totalis/universalis, showed higher clonality and more expanded CD8+ clones than normal scalp, suggesting antigenic drive. Shared TCR sequences between patients were less evident than in mice, which may be partly attributable to HLA diversity in the patient population. Scalp clonality and the number of expanded CD8+ clones among the top 100 scalp clones were significantly decreased by tofacitinib. During tofacitinib treatment, many expanded lesional clones remained in scalp and blood, and this persistence may partly explain relapse after treatment is stopped. Because the treated cohort was small and had only one nonresponder, larger studies are needed to examine links between baseline CD8+ expansion and response. Unlike mouse skin, where gammadelta T cells dominate, normal human skin contains resident alphabeta T cells that get sequenced too, which complicates analysis of the scalp TCR repertoire.

Per the publication, the treatment or condition label means: oral pan-JAK inhibitor, 5-10 mg twice daily. Lesional scalp punch biopsies and peripheral blood were collected from alopecia areata patients. PBMCs were isolated by density centrifugation and stained for CD3, CD4 and CD8, after which CD4+ and CD8+ T cells were sorted on a FACSAria. This clone was counted between two and nine times. The clone's antigen remains unknown. Per-base qualities were not stored, and no clone one base away is much larger. The germline V gene yields SGHAT for CDR1 and FQNNGV for CDR2. V lost 0 bases and J lost 2 bases; the stretch between them is 3 bases long. Its CDR3 holds 13 amino acids, cysteine through phenylalanine. Of all the DNA, just the CDR3 is kept, 39 bases in frame from base 1. Library creation used the immunoSEQ multiplex PCR assay. RNA was extracted from all samples and reverse transcribed into cDNA as template for TCR sequencing. SuperScript III was used to make first-strand cDNA, primed with a 2:1 mix of oligo-dT and random hexamers. A synthetic immune receptor repertoire was used to assess amplification bias, and residual bias was removed computationally. The original methods were these. Raw reads were preprocessed to remove errors, and CDR3 was defined by IMGT conventions from the conserved cysteine to phenylalanine. To get clonality, Shannon entropy was normalized by log2 of the number of productive unique TCRs and the result was subtracted from 1. Whether scalp clones were CD4 or CD8 was inferred by matching scalp TCRbeta sequences against CD4 and CD8 repertoires sorted from blood. The table was pulled from immuneACCESS by TCRdb, which kept in-frame rearrangements only. Such tables lose some clones; where checked, under half of the loss comes from unresolved V genes, and the rest has no known cause. Clone size and the V and J calls come from that table; the DNA yielded D and trimming. The sample records tens of thousands of clones, about two thirds of which are singletons. The ten largest clones take up 15% to 20% of the sample.

The clonotype originates from a human donor with alopecia areata. This chain is built from TRBV11-2 and TRBJ2-3; the D segment cannot be called with confidence. Source: CD8+ T cells sorted from blood, taken between weeks 43 and 45, from a patient treated with tofacitinib. The CDR3 sequence is CASSLENTDTQYF. The nucleotides are TGTGCCAGCAGCTTAGAAAACACAGATACGCAGTATTTT.